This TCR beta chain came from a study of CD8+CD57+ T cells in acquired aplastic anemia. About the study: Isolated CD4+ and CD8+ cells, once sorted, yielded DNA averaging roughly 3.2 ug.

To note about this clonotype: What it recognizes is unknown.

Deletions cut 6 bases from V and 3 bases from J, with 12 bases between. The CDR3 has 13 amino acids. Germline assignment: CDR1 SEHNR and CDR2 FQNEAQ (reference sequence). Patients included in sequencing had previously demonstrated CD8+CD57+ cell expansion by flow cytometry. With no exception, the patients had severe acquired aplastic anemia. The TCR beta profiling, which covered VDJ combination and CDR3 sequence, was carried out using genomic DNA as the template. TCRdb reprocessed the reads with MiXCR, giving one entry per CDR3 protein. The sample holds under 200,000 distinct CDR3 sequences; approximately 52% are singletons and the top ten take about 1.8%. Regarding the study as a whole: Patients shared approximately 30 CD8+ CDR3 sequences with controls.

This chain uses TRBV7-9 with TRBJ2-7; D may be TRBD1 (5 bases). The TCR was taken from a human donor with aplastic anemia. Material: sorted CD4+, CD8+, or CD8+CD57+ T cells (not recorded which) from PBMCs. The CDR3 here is CASSYDSNYEQYF. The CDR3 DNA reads TGTGCCAGCAGTTATGACAGCAACTACGAGCAGTACTTC.